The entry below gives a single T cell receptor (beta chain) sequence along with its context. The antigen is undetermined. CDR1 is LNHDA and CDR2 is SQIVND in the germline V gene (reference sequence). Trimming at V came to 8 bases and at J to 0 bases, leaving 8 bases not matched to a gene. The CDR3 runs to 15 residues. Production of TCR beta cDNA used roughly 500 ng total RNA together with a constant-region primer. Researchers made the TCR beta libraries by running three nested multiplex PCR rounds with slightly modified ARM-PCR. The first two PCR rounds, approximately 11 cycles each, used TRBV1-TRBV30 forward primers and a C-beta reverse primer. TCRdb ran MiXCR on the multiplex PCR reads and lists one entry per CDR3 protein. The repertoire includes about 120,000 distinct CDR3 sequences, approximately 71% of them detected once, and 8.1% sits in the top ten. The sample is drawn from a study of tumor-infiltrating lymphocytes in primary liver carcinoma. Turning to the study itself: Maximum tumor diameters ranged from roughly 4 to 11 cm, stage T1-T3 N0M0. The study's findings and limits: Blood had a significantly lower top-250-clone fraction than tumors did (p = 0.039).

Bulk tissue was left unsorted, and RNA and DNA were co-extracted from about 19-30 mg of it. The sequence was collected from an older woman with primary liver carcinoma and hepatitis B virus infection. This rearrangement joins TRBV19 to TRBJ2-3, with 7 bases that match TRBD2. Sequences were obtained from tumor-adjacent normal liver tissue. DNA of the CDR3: TGTGCCAGTTCTCTGGGTAGCGGGAGCACAGATACGCAGTATTTT. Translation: CASSLGSGSTDTQYF.